Below, one T cell receptor beta chain is given with its context. Antigen specificity is unknown. Extraction and reverse transcription of RNA yielded cDNA as the sequencing template. The protocol was immunoSEQ multiplex PCR, while the TCRdb copy is restricted to in-frame clones and leaves out a portion. The repertoire has about 200,000 clones, 56% of them found once; the top ten carry around 5.1%. The data belong to a study of CD8+ T cells in alopecia areata. Study results and caveats: Lesional scalp, notably in alopecia totalis/universalis, had clonality above that of normal scalp.

The CDR3 has 13 residues. Looked up from germline, CDR1 is MNHEY and CDR2 is SMNVEV (reference sequence). V was pared by 5 bases and J by 12 bases, with 20 bases between. The TCR originated in a human donor in good health. V usage is TRBV27 and J usage is TRBJ2-7; D is uncertain. The sequenced material came from CD8+ T cells sorted from blood. In nucleotides, the CDR3 is TGTGCCAGCAGTACCACCCCTCCAGGCCGCGGGTACTTC. Its translation is CASSTTPPGRGYF.